These 18 T cell receptor beta chains share one sample of origin, sequenced in a study of T cell responses to AZD1222 COVID-19 vaccine. The assay was immunoSEQ multiplex PCR, and TCRdb's table has in-frame clones only and misses some. Here the sample spans fewer than 120,000 clones, about four fifths being singletons. The source was peripheral blood, collected on day 0 of AZD1222 vaccination. The receptors stem from an adult in good health.

The rearrangement uses TRBV7-2 and TRBJ1-1; D perhaps matches TRBD1 (5 bases). The CDR3 is 13 residues long. Trimming took 6 bases from V and 1 from J, leaving 9 bases between them. Germline V gene data show CDR1 as SGHTA and CDR2 as FQGNSA. The CDR3 is CASRDTGNTEAFF. The CDR3 nucleotides are TGTGCCAGCAGGGATACAGGGAACACTGAAGCTTTCTTT.

The chain recombines TRBV6-4 with TRBJ1-2; D is uncertain. The CDR3 sequence is 13 residues long. Germline CDR1 MRHNA, CDR2 SNTAGT. V lost 0 bases and J 10 bases, leaving 12 bases between the germline ends. The DNA of the CDR3 is TGTGCCAGCAGTGACTCGTCGCATCAGATCTACACCTTC. Translation gives CASSDSSHQIYTF.

The chain recombines TRBV6-5 with TRBJ1-3; D remains unclear. CDR1 and CDR2 (germline): MNHEY, SVGAGI. The CDR3 has 12 amino acids. The germline V and J ends were trimmed by 6 bases and 11 bases, with 14 bases remaining between them. The CDR3 DNA is TGTGCCAGCAGCCTTTTGGATCGGCCCATATATTTT. Amino acid sequence: CASSLLDRPIYF.

This sequence joins TRBV4-3 and TRBJ2-1; D not certain. Per germline, CDR1 LGHNA and CDR2 YSLEER. V lost 4 bases, J lost 6 bases, and 16 bases lay in between. There are 15 residues in the CDR3. In DNA form, the CDR3 reads TGCGCCAGCAGCCCGCAGATGGCCAGAGTCAATGAGCAGTTCTTC. Protein product: CASSPQMARVNEQFF.

J is TRBJ1-5 and V is TRBV28, with a weak D call TRBD1 (5 bases). Germline lookup yields CDR1 MDHEN and CDR2 SYDVKM. The CDR3 totals 16 residues. V gave up 3 bases and J gave up 7 bases, with 19 bases separating them. The CDR3 region is CASSFMGRWGGQPQHF. In DNA, the CDR3 is TGTGCCAGCAGTTTTATGGGCCGGTGGGGGGGACAGCCCCAGCATTTT. The entire variable domain, with the rest obtained from reference TRBV28 and TRBJ1-5, is as follows: DVKVTQSSRYLVKRTGEKVFLECVQDMDHENMFWYRQDPGLGLRLIYFSYDVKMKEKGDIPEGYSVSREKKERFSLILESASTNQTSMYLCASSFMGRWGGQPQHFGDGTRLSIL.

CDR3 loop: CASRSGAGTGELFF. The DNA for the CDR3 is TGCGCCAGCAGGAGCGGGGCCGGCACCGGGGAGCTGTTTTTT. The chain combines TRBV5-1 with TRBJ2-2; 7 bases map to TRBD2. J gave up 4 bases and V 5 bases, and 5 bases lay outside the gene matches. Per germline, CDR1 SGHRS and CDR2 YFSETQ. The CDR3 spans 14 residues.

The genes are TRBV5-8 and TRBJ1-2; D gene uncertain. Trimming shortened V by 0 bases and J by 3 bases, and 12 bases separated the two germline ends. The CDR3 spans 15 residues. Looked up from germline, CDR1 is SGHTS and CDR2 is YDEGEE. CDR3: CASSLVWGKDYGYTF. In nucleotides, the CDR3 is TGTGCCAGCAGCTTGGTATGGGGAAAGGACTATGGCTACACCTTC. Drawing the rest from reference TRBV5-8 and TRBJ1-2, the complete variable domain is EAGVTQSPTHLIKTRGQQATLRCSPISGHTSVYWYQQALGLGLQFLLWYDEGEERNRGNFPPRFSGRQFPNYSSELNVNALELEDSALYLCASSLVWGKDYGYTFGSGTRLTVV.

This sequence joins TRBV29-1 and TRBJ1-2; no reliable D call. Trimming pared 7 bases from V and 4 bases from J, leaving 16 bases between. Germline CDR1 and CDR2: SQVTM and ANQGSEA. There are 13 residues in the CDR3. The CDR3 DNA follows: TGCAGCGCCCGGGTAGATCTAAGCTATGGCTACACCTTC. It codes for CSARVDLSYGYTF. Full variable domain (missing parts from reference TRBV29-1 and TRBJ1-2): SAVISQKPSRDICQRGTSLTIQCQVDSQVTMMFWYRQQPGQSLTLIATANQGSEATYESGFVIDKFPISRPNLTFSTLTVSNMSPEDSSIYLCSARVDLSYGYTFGSGTRLTVV.

In its sample, this clone was seen a few times. The genes are TRBV5-1 and TRBJ2-3; D remains ambiguous. Germline loops: CDR1 SGHRS, CDR2 YFSETQ. Trimming left V 3 bases short and J 4 bases short, with 30 bases between. The CDR3 consists of 20 residues. The CDR3 is CASSSPAASVGSLGPDTQYF. The CDR3 bases are TGCGCCAGCAGCTCCCCAGCCGCATCGGTCGGCTCCCTGGGCCCAGATACGCAGTATTTT.

CDR3 sequence (DNA): TGTGCCAGTAGGCCGTGGGGGGCCCTAAATCAGCCCCAGCATTTT. It encodes CASRPWGALNQPQHF. This chain joins TRBV19 and TRBJ1-5; D may be TRBD1 (6 bases). V dropped 6 bases and J dropped 4 bases, with 16 bases sitting between them. CDR1 LNHDA and CDR2 SQIVND come from the germline V gene (reference sequence). The CDR3 sequence is 15 residues long. The full variable domain, its missing parts supplied by reference TRBV19 and TRBJ1-5, is DGGITQSPKYLFRKEGQNVTLSCEQNLNHDAMYWYRQDPGQGLRLIYYSQIVNDFQKGDIAEGYSVSREKKESFPLTVTSAQKNPTAFYLCASRPWGALNQPQHFGDGTRLSIL.

The rearrangement joins TRBV4-3 to TRBJ1-2; D not resolved. Trimming took off 3 bases at V and 5 bases at J, with 19 bases between the two ends. The germline gives CDR1 LGHNA, CDR2 YSLEER. CDR3 length equals 16 residues. For the CDR3, the DNA is TGCGCCAGCAGCCATATTAGCGGCGGGGAACGGTATGGCTACACCTTC. This encodes CASSHISGGERYGYTF.

The CDR3 coding sequence is TGTGCCAGCAGCGTAATGGGGGAGGATACGCAGTATTTT. Encoded protein: CASSVMGEDTQYF. The V and J genes are TRBV9 and TRBJ2-3; the D gene could be TRBD1 or TRBD2 (5 bases each). Trimming removed 1 base at V and 6 bases at J, with 9 bases between. This CDR3 is 13 amino acids long. The germline gives CDR1 SGDLS, CDR2 YYNGEE.

This clone has just a few counts. CDR3 sequence: CASSPPRGRAGADTQYF. As DNA, the CDR3 is TGTGCCAGCAGTCCCCCCCGGGGGAGGGCGGGGGCAGATACGCAGTATTTT. The chain is built from TRBV27 and TRBJ2-3, with 7 bases that match TRBD2. The CDR3 is 17 residues long. The V gene's germline CDR1 is MNHEY and CDR2 SMNVEV (reference sequence). Losses at the gene ends were 5 bases for V and 4 bases for J; bases not matched to a gene: 15.

The chain is built from TRBV14 and TRBJ1-2; no clear D. The germline gives CDR1 SGHDN, CDR2 FVKESK. This CDR3 spans 13 amino acids. Trimming cost V 2 bases and J 8 bases, with 12 bases left between them. The DNA for the CDR3 is TGTGCCAGCAGCCAACTGGTCGTCCAGGGCTACACCTTC. Protein: CASSQLVVQGYTF.

As DNA, the CDR3 is TGTGCCAGCAGCTTAGTCGGAGGGGCCCGCTCCTACAATGAGCAGTTCTTC. Its protein product is CASSLVGGARSYNEQFF. J is TRBJ2-1 and V is TRBV7-2, with a possible D match to TRBD2 (6 bases). The CDR3 covers 17 residues. The V end was cut by 1 base, the J end by 0 bases, with 13 bases between. Per germline, CDR1 SGHTA and CDR2 FQGNSA.

The chain carries TRBV28 and TRBJ1-4, with D uncertain. V lost 5 bases to trimming and J lost 4 bases, with 5 bases between them. The CDR3 runs to 12 residues. From germline, CDR1 is MDHEN and CDR2 SYDVKM. The CDR3 loop reads CASSQFNEKLFF. The CDR3 DNA reads as TGTGCCAGCAGTCAATTTAATGAAAAACTGTTTTTT.

This clone was detected once. The CDR3 is CASSSAGTNTGELFF. The CDR3 nucleotides read TGTGCCAGCAGCTCGGCGGGTACGAACACCGGGGAGCTGTTTTTT. V usage is TRBV7-2 and J usage is TRBJ2-2, with D possibly TRBD2 on 5 matching bases. CDR3 size: 15 residues. V dropped 4 bases and J dropped 0 bases, with 9 bases sitting between them. The V gene's germline CDR1 is SGHTA and CDR2 FQGNSA.

CDR3 DNA sequence: TGTGCCATCAGTGAGGCAGGGGCACACACCAACACTGAAGCTTTCTTT. Its translation is CAISEAGAHTNTEAFF. The V gene is TRBV10-3, the J gene TRBJ1-1, with D possibly being TRBD1 (6 bases). V shed 2 bases and J shed 2 bases, with 15 bases lying between them. The CDR3 is made up of 16 amino acids. The germline CDR1 and CDR2 sequences are ENHRY and SYGVKD.